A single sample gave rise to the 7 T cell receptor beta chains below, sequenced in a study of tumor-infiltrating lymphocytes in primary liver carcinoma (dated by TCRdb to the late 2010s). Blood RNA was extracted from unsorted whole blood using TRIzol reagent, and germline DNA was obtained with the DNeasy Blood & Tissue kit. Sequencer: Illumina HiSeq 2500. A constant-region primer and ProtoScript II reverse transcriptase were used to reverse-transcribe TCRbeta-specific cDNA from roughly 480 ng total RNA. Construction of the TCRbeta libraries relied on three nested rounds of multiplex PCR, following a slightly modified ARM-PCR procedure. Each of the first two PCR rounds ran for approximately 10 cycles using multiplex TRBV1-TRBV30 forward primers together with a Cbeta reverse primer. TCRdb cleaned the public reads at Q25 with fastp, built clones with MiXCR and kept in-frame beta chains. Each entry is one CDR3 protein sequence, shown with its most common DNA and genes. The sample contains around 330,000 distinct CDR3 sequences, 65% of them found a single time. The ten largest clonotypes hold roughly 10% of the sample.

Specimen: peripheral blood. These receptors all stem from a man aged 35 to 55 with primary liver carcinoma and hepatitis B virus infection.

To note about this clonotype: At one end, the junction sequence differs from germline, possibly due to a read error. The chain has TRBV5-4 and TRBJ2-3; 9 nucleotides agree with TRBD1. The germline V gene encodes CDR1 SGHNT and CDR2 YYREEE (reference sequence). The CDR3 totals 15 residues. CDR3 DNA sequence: TGTGCCAGCTCCTATGGGGGACAGGGAACAGATGCGCAGTATTTT. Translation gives CASSYGGQGTDAQYF.

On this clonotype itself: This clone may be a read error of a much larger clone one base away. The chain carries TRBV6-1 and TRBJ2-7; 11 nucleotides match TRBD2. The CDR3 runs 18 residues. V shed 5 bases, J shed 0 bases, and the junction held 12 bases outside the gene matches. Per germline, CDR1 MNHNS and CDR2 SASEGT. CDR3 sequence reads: CASSNPLLAGGPSYEQYF. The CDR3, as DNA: TGTGCCAGCAGTAATCCCCTTCTAGCGGGAGGCCCCTCCTACGAGCAGTACTTC.

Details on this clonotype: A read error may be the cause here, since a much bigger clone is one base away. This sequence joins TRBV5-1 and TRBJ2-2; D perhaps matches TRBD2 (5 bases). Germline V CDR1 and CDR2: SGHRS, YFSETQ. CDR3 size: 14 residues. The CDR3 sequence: CASSLGELTGELSF. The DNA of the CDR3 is TGCGCCAGCAGCTTGGGGGAGCTCACCGGGGAGCTGTCTTTT.

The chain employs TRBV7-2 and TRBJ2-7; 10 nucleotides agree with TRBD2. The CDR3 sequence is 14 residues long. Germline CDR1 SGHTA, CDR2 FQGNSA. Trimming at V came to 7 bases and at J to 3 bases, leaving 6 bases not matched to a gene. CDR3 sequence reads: CASTSGLANYEQYF. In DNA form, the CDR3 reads TGTGCCAGCACATCGGGACTAGCGAACTACGAGCAGTACTTC.

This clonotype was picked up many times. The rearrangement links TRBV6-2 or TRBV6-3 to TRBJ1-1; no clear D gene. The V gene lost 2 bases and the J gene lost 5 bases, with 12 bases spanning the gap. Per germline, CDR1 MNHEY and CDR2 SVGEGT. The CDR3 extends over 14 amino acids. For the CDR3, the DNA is TGTGCCAGCAGTTACCACGGGTTAAAGACTGAAGCTTTCTTT. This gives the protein CASSYHGLKTEAFF.

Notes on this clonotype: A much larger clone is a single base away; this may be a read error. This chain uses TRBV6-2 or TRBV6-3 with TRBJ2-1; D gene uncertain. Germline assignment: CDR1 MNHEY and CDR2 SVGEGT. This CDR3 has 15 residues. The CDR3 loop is CAGSPLFDGRNEQFF. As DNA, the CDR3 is TGTGCCGGCAGCCCGCTTTTTGACGGAAGGAATGAGCAGTTCTTC.

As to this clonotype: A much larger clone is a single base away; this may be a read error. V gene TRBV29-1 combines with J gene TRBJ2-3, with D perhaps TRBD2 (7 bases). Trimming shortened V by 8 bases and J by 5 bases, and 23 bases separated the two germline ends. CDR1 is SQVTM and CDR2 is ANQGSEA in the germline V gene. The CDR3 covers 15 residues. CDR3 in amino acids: CSSRGGTGSGDTQYF. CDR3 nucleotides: TGCAGCTCTCGCGGGGGTACAGGGTCGGGAGATACGCAGTATTTT.